This is a list of T cell receptor beta chains from one sample in a study of response to subunit inactivated influenza vaccine. One entry per CDR3 protein, called by TCRdb with MiXCR from the RT-PCR reads. The sample shows about 500,000 distinct CDR3 sequences, approximately 17% of them seen only once. Specimen: CD4+ T cells sorted from PBMCs, collected around 25 months after vaccination. All receptors come from a man aged 45-69 years who received an inactivated influenza vaccine. Each CDR3 is given with its conserved first and last residue. The D gene is left open where the match is weak. Size is stated for part of the rows, as once, few or many counts, or as a class when the clone is expanded.

v_gene	abundance	j_gene	d_gene	CDR3aa	CDR3nt
TRBV4-3	few	TRBJ1-3	NA	CASSQDRTGNTIYF	TGCGCCAGCAGCCAAGATCGTACAGGAAACACCATATATTTT
TRBV29-1	many	TRBJ2-7	NA	CSVETGYEQYF	TGCAGCGTAGAAACAGGGTACGAGCAGTACTTC
TRBV7-2	NA	TRBJ1-1	TRBD1	CASSSTGGVRAFF	TGTGCCAGCAGCTCCACAGGGGGCGTGAGAGCTTTCTTT
TRBV5-1	NA	TRBJ2-7	NA	CASSLVAGSIYEQYF	TGCGCCAGCAGCTTGGTGGCAGGGTCTATCTACGAGCAGTACTTC
TRBV6-1	NA	TRBJ1-4	NA	CASSRDTREKLFF	TGTGCCAGCAGCCGGGACACACGTGAAAAACTGTTTTTT
TRBV4-3	NA	TRBJ1-2	TRBD1	CASSQDLGGTGFLFGYTF	TGCGCCAGCAGCCAAGATCTGGGAGGGACAGGGTTTCTCTTTGGCTACACCTTC
TRBV3-1	few	TRBJ2-2	NA	CASSSMSRNTGELFF	TGTGCCAGCAGCTCCATGTCTCGGAACACCGGGGAGCTGTTTTTT
TRBV2	NA	TRBJ2-5	NA	CASSSSNGRGYF	TGTGCCAGCAGTTCATCTAACGGACGGGGATACTTC
TRBV5-1	many	TRBJ1-1	NA	CASSLDVNTEAFF	TGCGCCAGCAGCTTGGACGTGAACACTGAAGCTTTCTTT
TRBV7-6	NA	TRBJ2-7	NA	CASSHSTVTYEQYF	TGTGCCAGCAGCCATAGTACTGTTACCTACGAGCAGTACTTC
TRBV28	NA	TRBJ2-1	NA	CASSLGQVFNEQFF	TGTGCCAGCAGTTTAGGGCAGGTATTCAATGAGCAGTTCTTC
TRBV4-3	few	TRBJ2-2	TRBD2	CASSPIAGGVGELFF	TGCGCCAGCAGCCCGATAGCGGGGGGGGTCGGGGAGCTGTTTTTT
TRBV20-1	NA	TRBJ2-1	NA	CSAGDRGRTSGPNEQFF	TGCAGTGCTGGGGACAGGGGCAGGACTAGCGGACCCAATGAGCAGTTCTTC
TRBV6-5	NA	TRBJ1-2	NA	CASSYRLGRSYGYTF	TGTGCCAGCAGTTACCGCCTCGGACGGAGCTATGGCTACACCTTC
TRBV20-1	few	TRBJ1-2	NA	CSAVGPADYGYTF	TGCAGTGCTGTAGGCCCGGCGGACTATGGCTACACCTTC
TRBV7-2	few	TRBJ2-3	NA	CASSLGLGRGDTQYF	TGTGCCAGCAGCTTAGGGCTAGGAAGGGGGGATACGCAGTATTTT
TRBV18	many	TRBJ2-7	NA	CATARQAISYEQYF	TGTGCCACCGCCCGTCAGGCCATCTCCTACGAGCAGTACTTC
TRBV5-1	NA	TRBJ1-6	NA	CASSFGDSYNSPLHF	TGCGCCAGCAGCTTCGGGGACTCCTATAATTCACCCCTCCACTTT
TRBV6-5	few	TRBJ2-7	NA	CASRAPTYEQYF	TGTGCCAGCAGGGCGCCCACCTACGAGCAGTACTTC
TRBV11-3	NA	TRBJ2-1	NA	CASSAYHSYNEQFF	TGTGCCAGCAGCGCTTACCACTCCTACAATGAGCAGTTCTTC
TRBV11-2	NA	TRBJ2-5	NA	CASSLRDNRPETQYF	TGTGCCAGCAGCTTGCGGGACAACCGTCCGGAGACCCAGTACTTC
TRBV9	many	TRBJ1-6	NA	CASSVDPGSPLHF	TGTGCCAGCAGCGTAGATCCGGGTTCACCCCTCCACTTT
TRBV5-1	few	TRBJ1-1	NA	CASSSEGWGTEAFF	TGCGCCAGCAGCTCGGAGGGGTGGGGCACTGAAGCTTTCTTT
TRBV20-1	NA	TRBJ2-1	NA	CSARRRSALNEQFF	TGCAGTGCTAGGAGGAGGAGCGCCCTAAATGAGCAGTTCTTC
TRBV29-1	NA	TRBJ2-6	NA	CSVGGSGSGANVLTF	TGCAGCGTTGGGGGGAGTGGCTCTGGGGCCAACGTCCTGACTTTC
TRBV30	few	TRBJ1-1	NA	CAWSVSGFIAFF	TGTGCCTGGAGTGTCTCAGGTTTTATAGCTTTCTTT
TRBV12-3/TRBV12-4	few	TRBJ1-5	NA	CASSLTTGHQPQHF	TGTGCCAGCAGTTTAACAACAGGGCATCAGCCCCAGCATTTT
TRBV11-1	few	TRBJ2-6	NA	CASTTMLGEFAGANVLTF	TGTGCCAGCACCACGATGTTGGGCGAATTCGCTGGGGCCAACGTCCTGACTTTC
TRBV6-1	few	TRBJ2-7	TRBD2	CASSPAGGPPFYEQYF	TGTGCCAGCAGTCCAGCGGGAGGGCCCCCCTTCTACGAGCAGTACTTC
TRBV20-1	NA	TRBJ2-7	NA	CSASPRGESDEQYF	TGCAGTGCTAGTCCCCGGGGAGAGTCTGACGAGCAGTACTTC
TRBV20-1	few	TRBJ2-4	TRBD1	CSARQGLGLAKNIQYF	TGCAGTGCTCGACAGGGATTGGGGCTAGCCAAAAACATTCAGTACTTC
TRBV9	few	TRBJ2-7	NA	CASSVDWDSLGEQYF	TGTGCCAGCAGCGTTGACTGGGACTCACTGGGCGAGCAGTACTTC
TRBV5-1	NA	TRBJ2-5	NA	CASSTRQGGETQYF	TGCGCCAGCAGCACCCGACAGGGAGGCGAGACCCAGTACTTC
TRBV24-1	once	TRBJ1-1	NA	CATSDRWREMNTEAFF	TGTGCCACCAGTGATCGTTGGAGGGAAATGAACACTGAAGCTTTCTTT
TRBV24-1	few	TRBJ2-1	TRBD1	CATSDLRGQGAQADEQFF	TGTGCCACCAGTGATTTGCGGGGACAGGGGGCCCAGGCCGATGAGCAGTTCTTC
TRBV28	many	TRBJ1-5	TRBD1	CASSLMIADRGRNQPQHF	TGTGCCAGCAGTTTGATGATCGCGGACAGGGGGAGGAATCAGCCCCAGCATTTT
TRBV28	NA	TRBJ2-1	TRBD2	CASSGGRAMDEQFF	TGTGCCAGCAGTGGCGGGAGGGCCATGGATGAGCAGTTCTTC
TRBV7-2	NA	TRBJ1-1	NA	CASRKEHPGGAFF	TGTGCCAGCAGGAAGGAACATCCGGGGGGAGCTTTCTTT
TRBV7-9	NA	TRBJ1-2	TRBD1	CASSRTGGHYGYTF	TGTGCCAGCAGCAGGACAGGGGGTCACTATGGCTACACCTTC
TRBV29-1	many	TRBJ2-3	NA	CSTASDTQYF	TGCAGCACGGCCTCAGATACGCAGTATTTT
TRBV29-1	few	TRBJ1-2	NA	CSVEYNYGYTF	TGCAGCGTTGAATACAACTATGGCTACACCTTC
TRBV12-3/TRBV12-4	many	TRBJ1-5	TRBD1	CASSQGQPNQPQHF	TGTGCCAGCAGCCAGGGACAGCCCAATCAGCCCCAGCATTTT
TRBV5-1	NA	TRBJ2-1	TRBD2	CASSLGAGFSSYNEQFF	TGCGCCAGCAGCTTGGGAGCGGGGTTTAGCTCCTACAATGAGCAGTTCTTC
TRBV20-1	few	TRBJ2-5	NA	CSATPYQETQYF	TGCAGTGCTACCCCATACCAAGAGACCCAGTACTTC
TRBV7-2	NA	TRBJ2-5	NA	CASSPTKETQYF	TGTGCCAGCAGCCCAACTAAAGAGACCCAGTACTTC
TRBV7-2	NA	TRBJ2-1	NA	CASSLGTQEWNEQFF	TGTGCCAGCAGCCTCGGGACCCAAGAGTGGAATGAGCAGTTCTTC
TRBV5-1	NA	TRBJ2-3	NA	CASTLGGQPASTDTQYF	TGCGCCAGCACCCTTGGGGGCCAACCGGCCTCCACAGATACGCAGTATTTT
TRBV24-1	NA	TRBJ2-1	NA	CATSDGHNNEQFF	TGTGCCACCAGTGACGGACATAACAATGAGCAGTTCTTC
TRBV29-1	many	TRBJ2-7	NA	CSVAVRISDRDEQYF	TGCAGCGTTGCCGTAAGGATCAGCGATAGAGACGAGCAGTACTTC
TRBV10-3	few	TRBJ1-4	NA	CAISGGTKSTNEKLFF	TGTGCCATCAGTGGAGGGACTAAATCAACTAATGAAAAACTGTTTTTT
TRBV6-2/TRBV6-3	NA	TRBJ1-1	NA	CASAVTLLRTEAFF	TGTGCCAGCGCAGTAACCTTACTGAGGACTGAAGCTTTCTTT
TRBV11-2	NA	TRBJ2-1	TRBD1	CASSPGTASYNEQFF	TGTGCCAGCAGCCCAGGGACAGCGTCCTACAATGAGCAGTTCTTC
TRBV5-1	NA	TRBJ2-7	TRBD1	CASSLDGTGSSYEQYF	TGCGCCAGCAGCTTGGATGGGACAGGGAGCTCCTACGAGCAGTACTTC
TRBV7-9	NA	TRBJ2-1	TRBD1	CASSLAGTGGFF	TGTGCCAGCAGCTTAGCTGGGACAGGAGGGTTCTTC
TRBV6-1	NA	TRBJ1-2	TRBD1	CASRRTGSSYGYTF	TGTGCCAGCAGGAGGACAGGGTCTAGCTATGGCTACACCTTC
TRBV24-1	NA	TRBJ2-1	TRBD1	CATSDWDRGLNEQFF	TGTGCCACCAGTGATTGGGACAGGGGGCTAAATGAGCAGTTCTTC
TRBV14	NA	TRBJ1-1	NA	CASSRWRNTGPADRNTEAFF	TGTGCCAGCAGCCGTTGGAGAAACACAGGCCCGGCGGATAGGAACACTGAAGCTTTCTTT
TRBV9	few	TRBJ2-1	TRBD2	CASSVAYLAGGPYEQFF	TGTGCCAGCAGCGTAGCTTACTTAGCGGGAGGGCCTTATGAGCAGTTCTTC